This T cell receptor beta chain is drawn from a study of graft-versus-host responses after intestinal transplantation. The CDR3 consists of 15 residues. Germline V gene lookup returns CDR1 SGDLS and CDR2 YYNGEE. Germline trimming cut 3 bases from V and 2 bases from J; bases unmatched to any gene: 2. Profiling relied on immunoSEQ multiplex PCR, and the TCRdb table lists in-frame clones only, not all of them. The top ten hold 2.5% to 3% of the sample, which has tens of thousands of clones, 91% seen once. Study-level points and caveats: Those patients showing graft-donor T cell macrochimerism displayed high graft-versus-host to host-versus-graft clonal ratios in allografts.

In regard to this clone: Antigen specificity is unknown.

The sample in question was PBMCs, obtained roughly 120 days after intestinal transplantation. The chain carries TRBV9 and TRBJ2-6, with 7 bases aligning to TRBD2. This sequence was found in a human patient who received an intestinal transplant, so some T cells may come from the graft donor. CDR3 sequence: CASSAGLAGANVLTF. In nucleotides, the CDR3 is TGTGCCAGCAGCGCCGGACTAGCTGGGGCCAACGTCCTGACTTTC.